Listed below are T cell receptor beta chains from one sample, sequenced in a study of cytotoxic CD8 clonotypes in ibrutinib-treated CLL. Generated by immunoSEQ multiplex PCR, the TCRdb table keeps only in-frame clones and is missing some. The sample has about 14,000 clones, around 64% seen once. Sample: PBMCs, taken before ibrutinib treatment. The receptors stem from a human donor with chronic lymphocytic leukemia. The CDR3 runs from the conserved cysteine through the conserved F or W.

CDR3aa: CASSRDRLVSYEQYF; j_gene: TRBJ2-7; v_gene: TRBV7-2
CDR3aa: CASSPGPDTQYF; j_gene: TRBJ2-3; v_gene: TRBV18
CDR3aa: CASSQEGVGEAFF; j_gene: TRBJ1-1; v_gene: TRBV9
CDR3aa: CASRQREGDNEQFF; j_gene: TRBJ2-1; v_gene: TRBV2
CDR3aa: CASSPPQGPSYNSPLHF; j_gene: TRBJ1-6; v_gene: TRBV27
CDR3aa: CASSPDRYEQYF; j_gene: TRBJ2-7; v_gene: TRBV18
CDR3aa: CASSLDWSGGAYEQYF; j_gene: TRBJ2-7; v_gene: TRBV11-2
CDR3aa: CASSQPRQGAFGELFF; j_gene: TRBJ2-2; v_gene: TRBV28
CDR3aa: CASSPVRGRSGANVLTF; j_gene: TRBJ2-6; v_gene: TRBV18
CDR3aa: CASSGRLLAGEADTQYF; j_gene: TRBJ2-3; v_gene: TRBV6-1
CDR3aa: CASSPQTGRDGYTF; j_gene: TRBJ1-2; v_gene: TRBV4-1
CDR3aa: CASSQATGVQPQHF; j_gene: TRBJ1-5; v_gene: TRBV4-1
CDR3aa: CASRKTSGSGYEQYF; j_gene: TRBJ2-7; v_gene: TRBV27
CDR3aa: CASRQGYTGELFF; j_gene: TRBJ2-2; v_gene: TRBV19
CDR3aa: CASSLKPRTGKVYEQYF; j_gene: TRBJ2-7; v_gene: TRBV5-6
CDR3aa: CASSLDGIVYGYTF; j_gene: TRBJ1-2; v_gene: TRBV7-2
CDR3aa: CAISDGRGKNNEKLFF; j_gene: TRBJ1-4; v_gene: TRBV10-3
CDR3aa: CASSDEGDRGYTF; j_gene: TRBJ1-2; v_gene: TRBV6-6
CDR3aa: CASSPGLARGGTQYF; j_gene: TRBJ2-5; v_gene: TRBV19
CDR3aa: CASSPPGYNEQFF; j_gene: TRBJ2-1; v_gene: TRBV11-2
CDR3aa: CASSLATGYVGYGYTF; j_gene: TRBJ1-2; v_gene: TRBV7-2
CDR3aa: CASSTDLRGEQYF; j_gene: TRBJ2-7; v_gene: TRBV9
CDR3aa: CASIPHKGGPDTQYF; j_gene: TRBJ2-3; v_gene: TRBV6-1
CDR3aa: CAISEGLAARAGELFF; j_gene: TRBJ2-2; v_gene: TRBV10-3
CDR3aa: CASSQVKDRGGRNEQFF; j_gene: TRBJ2-1; v_gene: TRBV4-2
CDR3aa: CASSLDGLVTDTQYF; j_gene: TRBJ2-3; v_gene: TRBV5-1
CDR3aa: CASSFGTNYGYTF; j_gene: TRBJ1-2; v_gene: TRBV5-5
CDR3aa: CASSSLYGYTF; j_gene: TRBJ1-2; v_gene: TRBV28
CDR3aa: CAWSENPMNTEAFF; j_gene: TRBJ1-1; v_gene: TRBV30
CDR3aa: CASSLVPTSWNEQFF; j_gene: TRBJ2-1; v_gene: TRBV13
CDR3aa: CAIGIAGQETQYF; j_gene: TRBJ2-5; v_gene: TRBV10-3